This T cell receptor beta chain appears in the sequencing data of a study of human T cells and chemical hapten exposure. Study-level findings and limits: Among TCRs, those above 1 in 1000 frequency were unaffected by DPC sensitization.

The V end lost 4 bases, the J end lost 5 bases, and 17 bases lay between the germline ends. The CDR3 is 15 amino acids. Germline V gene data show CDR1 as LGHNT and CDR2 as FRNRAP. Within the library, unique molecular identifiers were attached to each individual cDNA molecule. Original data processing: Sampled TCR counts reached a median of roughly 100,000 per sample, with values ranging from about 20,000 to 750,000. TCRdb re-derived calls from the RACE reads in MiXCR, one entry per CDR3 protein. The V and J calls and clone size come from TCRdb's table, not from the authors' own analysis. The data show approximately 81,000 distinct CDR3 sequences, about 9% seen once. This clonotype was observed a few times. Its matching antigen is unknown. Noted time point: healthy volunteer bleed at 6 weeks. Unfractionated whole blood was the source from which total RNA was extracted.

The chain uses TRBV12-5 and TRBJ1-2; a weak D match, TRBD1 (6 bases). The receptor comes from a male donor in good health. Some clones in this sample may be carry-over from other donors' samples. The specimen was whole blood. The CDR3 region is CASGSYSGVTYGYTF. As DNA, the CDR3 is TGTGCTAGTGGTTCGTACTCAGGGGTTACGTATGGCTACACCTTC.